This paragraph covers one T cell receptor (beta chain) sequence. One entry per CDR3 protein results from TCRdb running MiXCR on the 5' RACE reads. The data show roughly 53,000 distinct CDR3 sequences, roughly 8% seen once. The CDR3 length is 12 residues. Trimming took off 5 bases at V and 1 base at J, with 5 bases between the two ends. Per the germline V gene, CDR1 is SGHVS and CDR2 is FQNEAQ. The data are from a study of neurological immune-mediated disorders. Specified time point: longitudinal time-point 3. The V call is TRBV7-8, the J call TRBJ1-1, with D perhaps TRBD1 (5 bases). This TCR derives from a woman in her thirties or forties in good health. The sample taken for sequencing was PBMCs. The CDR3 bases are TGTGCCAGCAGCGGGGCGAACACTGAAGCTTTCTTT. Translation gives CASSGANTEAFF.